This TCR beta chain was retrieved from a study of T cells in women clearing cervical HPV infection. The data were produced by immunoSEQ multiplex PCR, yet TCRdb's version contains in-frame clones alone and is incomplete. The listing records 20,000 to 30,000 clones. Findings of the study overall: CIN3+ cases had significantly higher TCR richness than controls; evenness did not differ.

Of note for this clone: The antigen is undetermined. The read finishes 3 residues shy of the CDR3 end, and the germline J gene is used to complete it.

The trim removed 3 bases at V and 4 bases at J, leaving 4 bases unmatched. The CDR3 length is 14 residues. Germline V gene sequence: CDR1 MNHNS, CDR2 SASEGT. Sequencing was performed on blood buffy coat. This chain links TRBV6-1 with TRBJ2-7, with 9 nucleotides matching TRBD1. The sequence came from a woman aged 18 to 75 with a cervical HPV16 infection that either progressed to CIN3+ or cleared (not recorded which). CDR3 DNA, as far as it was read: TGTGCCAGCAGTGAGGGACAGGGTATTTACGAG. Translated, it gives CASSEGQGIYE. The whole CDR3 is CASSEGQGIYEQYF.